This T cell receptor (beta chain) is drawn from a study of shared clonotypes between healthy human individuals. Method: immunoSEQ multiplex PCR; TCRdb's copy keeps in-frame clones and lacks some. Of approximately 1,500,000 clones listed, under 99% are singletons. Study-wide results and caveats: Sampling covered nothing but blood. Tissue TCR repertoires likely differ from those found in blood.

The germline V gene encodes CDR1 MDHEN and CDR2 SYDVKM. This CDR3 region has 12 residues. V shed 8 bases, J shed 7 bases, and the junction held 7 bases outside the gene matches. Comments on this clone: Its antigen is unidentified.

The sequencing input was naive CD4+ T cells sorted from blood. Subset given: CD45RA+ positively selected. This chain links TRBV28 with TRBJ2-5; 7 positions agree with TRBD2. This sequence originates from a man aged 25 to 40 in good health. For the CDR3, the DNA is TGTGCCAGCTACGGACTAGAAGGGACCCAGTACTTC. Its protein is CASYGLEGTQYF.